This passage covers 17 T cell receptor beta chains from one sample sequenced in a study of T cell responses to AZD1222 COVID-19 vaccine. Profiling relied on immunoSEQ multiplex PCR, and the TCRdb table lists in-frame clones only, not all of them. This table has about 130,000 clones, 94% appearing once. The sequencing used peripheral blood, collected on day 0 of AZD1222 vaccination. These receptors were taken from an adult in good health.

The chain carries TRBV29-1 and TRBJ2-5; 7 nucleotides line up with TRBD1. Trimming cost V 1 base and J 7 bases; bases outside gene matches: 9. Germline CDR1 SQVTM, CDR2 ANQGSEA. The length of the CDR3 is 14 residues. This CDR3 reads CSVEGWGQWGTQYF. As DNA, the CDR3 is TGCAGCGTTGAAGGATGGGGACAGTGGGGGACCCAGTACTTC.

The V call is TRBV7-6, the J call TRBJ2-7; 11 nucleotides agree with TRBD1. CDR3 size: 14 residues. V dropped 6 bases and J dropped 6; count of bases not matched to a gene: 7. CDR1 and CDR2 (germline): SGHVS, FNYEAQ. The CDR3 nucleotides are TGTGCCAGCAGGTCCGGGACAGGGGGGGGCGAGCAGTACTTC. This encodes CASRSGTGGGEQYF.

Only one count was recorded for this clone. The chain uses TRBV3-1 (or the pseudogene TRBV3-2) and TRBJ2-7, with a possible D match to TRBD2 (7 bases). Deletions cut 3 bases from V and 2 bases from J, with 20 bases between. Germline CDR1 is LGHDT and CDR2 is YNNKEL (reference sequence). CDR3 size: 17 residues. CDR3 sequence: CASSHTSLGGAPYEQYF. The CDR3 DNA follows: TGTGCCAGCAGCCACACCTCGTTAGGGGGGGCCCCCTACGAGCAGTACTTC.

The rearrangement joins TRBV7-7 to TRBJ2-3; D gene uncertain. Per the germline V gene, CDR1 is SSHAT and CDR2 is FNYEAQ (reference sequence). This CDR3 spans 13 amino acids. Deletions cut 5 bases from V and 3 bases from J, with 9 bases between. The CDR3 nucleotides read TGTGCCAGCAGCCCAGGTAGTACAGATACGCAGTATTTT. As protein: CASSPGSTDTQYF.

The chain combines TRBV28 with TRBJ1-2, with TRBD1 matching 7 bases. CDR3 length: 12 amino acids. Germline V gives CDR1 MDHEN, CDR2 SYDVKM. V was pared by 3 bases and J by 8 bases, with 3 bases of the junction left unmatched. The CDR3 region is CASSLDRPGYTF. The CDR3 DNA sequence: TGTGCCAGCAGTTTGGACAGGCCCGGCTACACCTTC.

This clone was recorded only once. DNA of the CDR3: TGCGCCAGCAGTACTACGACAAAAAGGAACACTGAAGCTTTCTTT. Protein: CASSTTTKRNTEAFF. J is TRBJ1-1 and V is TRBV5-1; D unresolved. The CDR3 is 15 residues long. With 5 bases removed from V and 1 base from J, the gap between germline ends came to 15 bases. The germline V gene encodes CDR1 SGHRS and CDR2 YFSETQ.

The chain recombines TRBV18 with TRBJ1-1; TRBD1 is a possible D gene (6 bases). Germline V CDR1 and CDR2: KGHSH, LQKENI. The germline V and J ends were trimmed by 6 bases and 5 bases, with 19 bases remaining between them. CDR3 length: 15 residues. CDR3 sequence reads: CASSFRGSQITEAFF. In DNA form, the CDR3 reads TGTGCCAGCTCTTTCAGGGGCTCCCAGATTACTGAAGCTTTCTTT.

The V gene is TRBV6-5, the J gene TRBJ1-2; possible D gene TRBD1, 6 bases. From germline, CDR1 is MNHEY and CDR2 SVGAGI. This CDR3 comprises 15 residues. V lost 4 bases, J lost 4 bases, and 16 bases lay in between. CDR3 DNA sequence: TGTGCCAGCAGTTCCGCTGGACAGCCACTCTATGGCTACACCTTC. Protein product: CASSSAGQPLYGYTF.

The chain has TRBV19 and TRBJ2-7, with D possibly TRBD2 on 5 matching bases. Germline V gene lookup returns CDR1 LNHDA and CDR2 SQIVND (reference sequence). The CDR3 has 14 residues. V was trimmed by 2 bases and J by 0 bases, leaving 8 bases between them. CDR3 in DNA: TGTGCCAGTAGTATAACGGGGAGCTCCTACGAGCAGTACTTC. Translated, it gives CASSITGSSYEQYF.

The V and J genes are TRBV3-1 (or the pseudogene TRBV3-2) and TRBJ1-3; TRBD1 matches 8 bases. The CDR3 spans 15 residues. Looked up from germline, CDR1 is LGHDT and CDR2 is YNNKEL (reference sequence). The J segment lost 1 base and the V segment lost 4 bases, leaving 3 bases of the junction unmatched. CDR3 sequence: CASSPRTGSGNTIYF. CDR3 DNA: TGTGCCAGCAGCCCTCGGACAGGGTCTGGAAACACCATATATTTT.

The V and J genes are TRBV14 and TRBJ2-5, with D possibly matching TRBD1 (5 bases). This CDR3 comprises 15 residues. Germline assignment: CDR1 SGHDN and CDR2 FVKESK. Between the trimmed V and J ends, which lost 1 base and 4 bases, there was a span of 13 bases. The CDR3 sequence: CASSQGARARETQYF. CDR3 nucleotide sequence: TGTGCCAGCAGCCAAGGTGCCAGGGCAAGAGAGACCCAGTACTTC.

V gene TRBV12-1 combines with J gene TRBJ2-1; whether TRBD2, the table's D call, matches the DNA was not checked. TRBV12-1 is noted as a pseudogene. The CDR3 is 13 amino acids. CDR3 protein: CASSFRSNNEQFF. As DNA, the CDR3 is TGTGCCAGCAGCTTTAGGAGTAACAATGAGCAGTTCTTC.

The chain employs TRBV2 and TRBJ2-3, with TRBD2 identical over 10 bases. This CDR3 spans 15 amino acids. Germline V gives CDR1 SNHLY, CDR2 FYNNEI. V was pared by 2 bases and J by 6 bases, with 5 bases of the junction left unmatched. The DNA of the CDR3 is TGTGCCAGCAGTGAAAGCGGGAGGGCCAAGGATACGCAGTATTTT. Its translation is CASSESGRAKDTQYF.

CDR3 coding DNA: TGTGCCAGTAGTATAAGGACAGGGGATGGTCAGCCCCAGCATTTT. It yields the protein CASSIRTGDGQPQHF. The chain couples TRBV19 to TRBJ1-5; 9 bases match TRBD1. There are 15 residues in the CDR3. In germline, CDR1 is LNHDA, CDR2 SQIVND (reference sequence). V dropped 2 bases and J dropped 6; count of bases not matched to a gene: 5.

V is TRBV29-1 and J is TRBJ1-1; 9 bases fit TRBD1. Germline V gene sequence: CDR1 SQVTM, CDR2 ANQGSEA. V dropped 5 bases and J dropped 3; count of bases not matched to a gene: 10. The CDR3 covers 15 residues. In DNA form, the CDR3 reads TGCAGCGTTCTGGAAATACAGGGGGCATACACTGAAGCTTTCTTT. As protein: CSVLEIQGAYTEAFF.

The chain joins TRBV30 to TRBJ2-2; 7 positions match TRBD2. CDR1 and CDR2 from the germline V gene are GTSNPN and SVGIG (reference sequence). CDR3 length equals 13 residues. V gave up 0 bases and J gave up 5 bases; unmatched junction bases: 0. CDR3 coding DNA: TGTGCCTGGAGTGTGGGGGGGACCGGGGAGCTGTTTTTT. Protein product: CAWSVGGTGELFF.

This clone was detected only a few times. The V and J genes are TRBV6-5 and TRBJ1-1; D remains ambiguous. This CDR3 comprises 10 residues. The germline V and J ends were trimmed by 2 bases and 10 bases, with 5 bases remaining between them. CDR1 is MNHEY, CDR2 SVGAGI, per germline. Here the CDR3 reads CASSYPRAFF. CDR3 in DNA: TGTGCCAGCAGTTACCCACGAGCTTTCTTT.